This T cell receptor (beta chain) was recovered during a study of blood T cells in healthy people across ages. Using a J-beta primer mix together with a sample-barcoded 5' primer, a second PCR was run for about 6 to 12 cycles. TCRdb re-called the 5' RACE reads with MiXCR, one entry per CDR3 protein. The sample consists of fewer than 1,200,000 distinct CDR3 sequences, around 27% of them appearing once. The germline V gene encodes CDR1 SGHDN and CDR2 FVKESK. This CDR3 has 17 residues. V shed 2 bases, J shed 9 bases, and the junction held 14 bases outside the gene matches. The data also belong to a second study, concerning T cells of mothers and their children.

The TCR sequence derives from a girl aged 2-10 years in good health. The genes are TRBV14 and TRBJ2-1; 9 nucleotides agree with TRBD2. Specimen: blood. This CDR3 is CASSQPGLAGEQGEQFF. The CDR3 region has the DNA TGTGCCAGCAGCCAACCGGGATTAGCGGGAGAGCAGGGTGAGCAGTTCTTC.